This entry describes one T cell receptor beta chain. The record originates from a study of blood T cell repertoires in COVID-19. Whole-study context: From the United States, Italy and Spain came samples of acute and convalescent COVID-19. T cells, B-cell-depleted T cells, or PBMCs supplied cDNA or gDNA.

Original processing notes: Cell counts per sample came from amplifying reference gene primers. Profiling relied on immunoSEQ multiplex PCR, and the TCRdb table lists in-frame clones only, not all of them. Clone size and V and J calls were adopted from that table, with D and trimming inferred from the DNA. The repertoire holds tens of thousands of clones, with more than 85% as singletons. Enrolled during active infection, Seattle patients were then followed longitudinally. CDR1 is LNHDA and CDR2 is SQIVND in the germline V gene (reference sequence). This CDR3 is 16 amino acids long. The ends lost 4 bases at V and 5 bases at J; junction bases unmatched: 10.

The TCR comes from a man aged 35 to 55 with COVID-19, enrolled during active disease. The V call is TRBV19, the J call TRBJ1-5; TRBD1 matches 8 bases. Input material: peripheral blood. CDR3 bases: TGTGCCAGTAGTACTGGATACAGGGGGAGGTATCAGCCCCAGCATTTT. The encoded protein is CASSTGYRGRYQPQHF.